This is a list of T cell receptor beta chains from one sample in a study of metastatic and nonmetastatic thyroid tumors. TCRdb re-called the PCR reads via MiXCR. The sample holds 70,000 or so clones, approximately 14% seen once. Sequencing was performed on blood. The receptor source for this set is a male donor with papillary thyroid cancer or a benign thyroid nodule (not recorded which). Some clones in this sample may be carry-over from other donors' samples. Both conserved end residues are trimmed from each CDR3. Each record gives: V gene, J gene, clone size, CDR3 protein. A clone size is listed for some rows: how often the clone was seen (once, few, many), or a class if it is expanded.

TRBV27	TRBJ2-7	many	ASSLGSSGRAYEQY
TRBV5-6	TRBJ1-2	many	ASSNPRLANYGYT
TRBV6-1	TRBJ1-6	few	ASSEEGTNNSPLH
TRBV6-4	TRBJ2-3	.	ASRRGPRDTSFSSTDTQY
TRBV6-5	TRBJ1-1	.	ASSYTGARTEAF
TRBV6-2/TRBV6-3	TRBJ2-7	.	AIMHAGYEQY
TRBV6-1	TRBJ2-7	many	ASSTPRASGRDEQY
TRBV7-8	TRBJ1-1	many	ASSYRGNTEAF
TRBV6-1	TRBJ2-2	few	ASSHNTTGELF
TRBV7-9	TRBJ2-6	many	ASSLSNRVSGANVLT
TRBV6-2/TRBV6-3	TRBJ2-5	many	ASSYVEGLEETQY
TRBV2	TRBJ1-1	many	ASSEDDRDTFIMNTEAF
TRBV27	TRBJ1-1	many	ASSLTSNTEAF
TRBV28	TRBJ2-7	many	ASSSGGAPFYEQY
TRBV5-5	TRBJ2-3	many	ASSLGGRAVDTQY
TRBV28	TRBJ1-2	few	ASFPSYRLYGYT
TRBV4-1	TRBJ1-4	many	ASSQDRGQGREKLF
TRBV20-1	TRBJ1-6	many	SARSREGGSNSPLH
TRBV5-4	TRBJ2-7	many	ASSTGQAQSSYEQY
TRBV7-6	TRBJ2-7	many	ASSPRATSGRVYEQY
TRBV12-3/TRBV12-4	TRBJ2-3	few	ASSPVSGGTDTQY
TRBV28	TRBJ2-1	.	ASSLASWKGEQF
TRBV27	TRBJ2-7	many	ASKHRGSVYEQY
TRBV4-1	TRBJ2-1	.	ASSQDTSANEQF
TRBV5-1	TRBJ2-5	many	ASSGGDRGRETQY
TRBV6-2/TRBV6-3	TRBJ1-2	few	ASSTPLVGEYGYT
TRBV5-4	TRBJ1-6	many	ASSSLQGSYNSPLH
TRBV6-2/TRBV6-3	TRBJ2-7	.	ASIGVGKLSYEQY
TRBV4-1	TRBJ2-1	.	ASIQGLKTGGPDPITYNEQF
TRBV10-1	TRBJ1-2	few	ASSKRQTYVYT
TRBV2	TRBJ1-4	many	ASRTDRGEANEKLF
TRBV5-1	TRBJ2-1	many	ASSSTQGEEQF
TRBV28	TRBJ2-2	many	ASIPSRGVTGELF
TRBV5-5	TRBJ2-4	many	ASSSKGGLAKNIQY
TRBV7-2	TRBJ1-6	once	ASSLVGSVSPLH
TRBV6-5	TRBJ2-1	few	ASSPTPLAEYNEQF
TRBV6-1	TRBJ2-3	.	ASSQQGGRTDTQY
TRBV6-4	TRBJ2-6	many	ASSDTNSGANVLT
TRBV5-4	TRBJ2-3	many	AGQGTDTQY
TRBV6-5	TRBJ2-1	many	ASTKYPQDRVQRGQF
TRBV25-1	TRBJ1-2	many	ASSDSGGGYGYT
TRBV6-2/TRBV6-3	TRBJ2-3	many	ASSYDSASTDTQY
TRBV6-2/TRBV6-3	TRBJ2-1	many	ASREGGRFSGNEQF
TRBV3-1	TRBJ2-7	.	ASSQPTSGSVYEQY